This TCR beta chain was documented in a study of blood T cell repertoires in COVID-19. Study-wide context: COVID-19 samples collected from the United States, Italy and Spain covered acute and convalescent phases. The analysed material was cDNA or gDNA that came from T cells, B-cell-depleted T cells, or PBMCs.

This CDR3 comprises 15 residues. Between the trimmed V and J ends, which lost 5 bases and 4 bases, there was a span of 19 bases. Germline V gene lookup returns CDR1 SGHNT and CDR2 YYREEE (reference sequence). Measured with immunoSEQ multiplex PCR; TCRdb has only the in-frame clones, and not every one. Of some 420,000 clones in the sample, roughly nine tenths are singletons; the top ten hold 0.95% to 1.3%. This TCR was sampled from a man between 25 and 39 years old who had recovered from COVID-19. This chain connects TRBV5-4 to TRBJ2-7, with TRBD2 as a possible D gene (5 bases). Sequenced material: PBMCs or T cells enriched from blood (not recorded which). The CDR3 protein is CASRRREADKYEQYF. CDR3 sequence (DNA): TGTGCCAGCAGACGGCGAGAAGCGGATAAGTACGAGCAGTACTTC.